This T cell receptor beta chain was identified in a study of blood T cell repertoires in COVID-19. Study as a whole: The origin of the acute and convalescent COVID-19 samples was the United States, Italy and Spain.

Per the study methods: Amplification from reference gene primers served as the basis for estimated nucleated cell counts. Sequencing was performed with immunoSEQ multiplex PCR; in TCRdb, only in-frame clones are kept and a portion is missing. V and J calls and clone size come straight from that table; D and trimming were deduced from the DNA. The sample yields around 340,000 clones, approximately 91% seen once. Researchers sorted participants into cohorts using their self-reported clinical history. A case of COVID-19 had been met by exposed participants within 2 weeks before study entry. Germline V lookup: CDR1 SGDLS, CDR2 YYNGEE. V was pared by 4 bases and J by 7 bases, with 18 bases between. The length of the CDR3 is 15 residues.

The chain combines TRBV9 with TRBJ2-1; D is possibly TRBD1 (7 bases). The origin of this receptor is a woman aged 25-40 years who had been exposed to COVID-19. Sequences were obtained from PBMCs or T cells enriched from blood (not recorded which). This CDR3 reads CASSPYRGLGNEQFF. For the CDR3, the DNA is TGTGCCAGCAGCCCGTACAGGGGACTTGGGAATGAGCAGTTCTTC.